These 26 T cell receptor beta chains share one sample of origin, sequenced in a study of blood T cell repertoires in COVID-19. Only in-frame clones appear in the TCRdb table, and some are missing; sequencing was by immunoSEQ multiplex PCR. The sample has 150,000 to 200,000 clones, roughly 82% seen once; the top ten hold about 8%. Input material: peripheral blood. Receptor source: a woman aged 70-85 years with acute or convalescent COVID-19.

The CDR3 here is CASSLSSGMDGELFF. The CDR3 DNA reads TGTGCCAGCAGCTTATCTAGCGGGATGGACGGGGAGCTGTTTTTT. This sequence joins TRBV7-2 and TRBJ2-2, with 9 bases matching TRBD2. This CDR3 has 15 residues. Germline CDR1 and CDR2: SGHTA and FQGNSA. J lost 7 bases, V lost 2 bases, and 5 bases had no gene match.

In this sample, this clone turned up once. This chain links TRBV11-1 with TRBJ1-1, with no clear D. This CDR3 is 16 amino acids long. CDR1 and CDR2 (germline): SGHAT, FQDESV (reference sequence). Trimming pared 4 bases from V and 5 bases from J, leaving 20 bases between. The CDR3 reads CASSSFRLGGGTEAFF. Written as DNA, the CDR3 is TGTGCCAGCAGCTCCTTCCGACTGGGAGGTGGAACTGAAGCTTTCTTT.

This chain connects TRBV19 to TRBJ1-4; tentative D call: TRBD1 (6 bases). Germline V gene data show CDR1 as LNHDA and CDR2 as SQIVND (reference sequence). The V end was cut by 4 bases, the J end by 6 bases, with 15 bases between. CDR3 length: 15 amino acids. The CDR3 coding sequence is TGTGCCAGTAGTACCGATGCGGGGGCTTATGAAAAACTGTTTTTT. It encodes CASSTDAGAYEKLFF.

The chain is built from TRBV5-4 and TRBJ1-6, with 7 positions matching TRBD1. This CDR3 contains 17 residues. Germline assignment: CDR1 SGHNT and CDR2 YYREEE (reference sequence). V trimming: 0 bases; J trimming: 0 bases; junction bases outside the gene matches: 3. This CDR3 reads CASSLGGQSSYNSPLHF. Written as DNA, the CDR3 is TGTGCCAGCAGCTTGGGGGGACAGAGCTCCTATAATTCACCCCTCCACTTT.

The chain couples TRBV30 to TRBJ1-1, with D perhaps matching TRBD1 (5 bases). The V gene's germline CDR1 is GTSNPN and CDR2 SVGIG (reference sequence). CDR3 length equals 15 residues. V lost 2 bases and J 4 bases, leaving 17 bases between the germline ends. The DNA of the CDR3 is TGTGCCTGGAGTTCGGGGGGGGTAGGTGGCACTGAAGCTTTCTTT. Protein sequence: CAWSSGGVGGTEAFF.

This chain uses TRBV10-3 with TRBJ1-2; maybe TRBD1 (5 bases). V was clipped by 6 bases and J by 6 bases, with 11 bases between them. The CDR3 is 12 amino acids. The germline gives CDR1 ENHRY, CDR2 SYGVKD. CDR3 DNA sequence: TGTGCCATCAGCCCAGCGGGGGATGGCTACACCTTC. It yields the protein CAISPAGDGYTF.

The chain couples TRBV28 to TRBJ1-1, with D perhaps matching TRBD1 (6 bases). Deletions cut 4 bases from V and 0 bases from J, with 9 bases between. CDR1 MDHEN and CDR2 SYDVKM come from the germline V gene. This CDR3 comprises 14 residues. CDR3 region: CASSWTDLNTEAFF. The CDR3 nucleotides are TGTGCCAGCAGTTGGACAGACTTGAACACTGAAGCTTTCTTT.

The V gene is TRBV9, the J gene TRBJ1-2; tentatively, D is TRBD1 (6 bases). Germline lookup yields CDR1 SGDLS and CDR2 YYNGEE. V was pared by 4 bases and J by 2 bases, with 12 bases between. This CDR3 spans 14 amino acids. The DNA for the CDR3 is TGTGCCAGCAGCCTTACAGGACAGAACTATGGCTACACCTTC. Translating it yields CASSLTGQNYGYTF.

The CDR3 DNA sequence: TGTGCCAGCAGTACCCGGGACAGCCGGCAGTACTTC. This codes for CASSTRDSRQYF. The J gene is TRBJ2-7, the V gene TRBV6-6, with 7 positions matching TRBD1. The V gene end was trimmed by 5 bases and the J gene end by 9 bases; junction bases not matched to a gene: 7. CDR3 length: 12 residues. The germline gives CDR1 MNHNY, CDR2 SVGAGI (reference sequence).

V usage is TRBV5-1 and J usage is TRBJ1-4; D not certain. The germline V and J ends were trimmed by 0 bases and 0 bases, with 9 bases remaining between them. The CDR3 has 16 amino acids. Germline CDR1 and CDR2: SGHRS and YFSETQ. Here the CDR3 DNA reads TGCGCCAGCAGCTTGGGCTCGTTAGCAACTAATGAAAAACTGTTTTTT. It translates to CASSLGSLATNEKLFF.

CDR3 loop: CASSKERDKAAGVELLEQYF. The CDR3 nucleotides are TGTGCCAGCAGCAAAGAGAGGGACAAAGCAGCAGGCGTCGAGCTCCTCGAGCAGTACTTC. The rearrangement links TRBV21-1 to TRBJ2-7; TRBD1 reflects the table's D call only, with no check against the DNA. TRBV21-1 is a pseudogene locus. There are 20 residues in the CDR3.

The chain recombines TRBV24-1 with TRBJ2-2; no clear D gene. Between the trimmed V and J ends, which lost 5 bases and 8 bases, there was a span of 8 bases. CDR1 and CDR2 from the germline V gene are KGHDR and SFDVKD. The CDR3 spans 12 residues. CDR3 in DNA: TGTGCCACCAGTGCCACGACAGGGGAGCTGTTTTTT. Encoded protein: CATSATTGELFF.

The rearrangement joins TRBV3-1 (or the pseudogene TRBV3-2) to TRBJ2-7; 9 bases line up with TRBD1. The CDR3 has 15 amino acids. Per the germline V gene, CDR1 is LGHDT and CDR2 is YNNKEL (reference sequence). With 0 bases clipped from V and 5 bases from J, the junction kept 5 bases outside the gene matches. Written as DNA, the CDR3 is TGTGCCAGCAGCCAAGAGGGACAGGGTCTCGACGAGCAGTACTTC. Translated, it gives CASSQEGQGLDEQYF.

The CDR3 region is CASSQDRAGAPSTDTQYF. Here the CDR3 DNA reads TGTGCCAGCAGCCAAGATCGGGCGGGGGCTCCTAGCACAGATACGCAGTATTTT. This rearrangement joins TRBV3-1 (or the pseudogene TRBV3-2) to TRBJ2-3, with D possibly matching TRBD2 (7 bases). This CDR3 contains 18 residues. Trimming left V 0 bases short and J 0 bases short, with 16 bases between. Germline CDR1 LGHDT, CDR2 YNNKEL (reference sequence).

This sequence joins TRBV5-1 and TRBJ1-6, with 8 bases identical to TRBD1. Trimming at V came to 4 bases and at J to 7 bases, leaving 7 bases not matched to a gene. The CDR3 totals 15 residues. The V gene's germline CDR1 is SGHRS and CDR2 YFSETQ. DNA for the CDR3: TGCGCCAGCAGCATAGGACAGGGACGAAATTCACCCCTCCACTTT. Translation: CASSIGQGRNSPLHF.

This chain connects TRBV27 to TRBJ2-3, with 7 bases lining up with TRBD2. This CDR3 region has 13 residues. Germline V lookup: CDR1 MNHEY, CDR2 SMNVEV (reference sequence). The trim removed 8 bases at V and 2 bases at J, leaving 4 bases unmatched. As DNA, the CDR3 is TGTGCCAGCGGCGGGGGAATCACAGATACGCAGTATTTT. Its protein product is CASGGGITDTQYF.

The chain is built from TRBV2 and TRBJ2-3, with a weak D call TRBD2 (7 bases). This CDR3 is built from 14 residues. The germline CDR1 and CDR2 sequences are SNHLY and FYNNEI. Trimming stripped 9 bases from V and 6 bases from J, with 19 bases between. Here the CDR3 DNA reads TGTGCCAGACGGAGAGGGGGGGCCTACGATACGCAGTATTTT. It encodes CARRRGGAYDTQYF.

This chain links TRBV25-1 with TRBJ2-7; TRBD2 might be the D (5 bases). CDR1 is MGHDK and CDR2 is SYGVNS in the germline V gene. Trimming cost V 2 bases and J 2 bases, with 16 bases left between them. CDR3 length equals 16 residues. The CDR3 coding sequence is TGTGCCAGCAGTGAAGGGAGCGGCCCGAGGGCCTACGAGCAGTACTTC. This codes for CASSEGSGPRAYEQYF.

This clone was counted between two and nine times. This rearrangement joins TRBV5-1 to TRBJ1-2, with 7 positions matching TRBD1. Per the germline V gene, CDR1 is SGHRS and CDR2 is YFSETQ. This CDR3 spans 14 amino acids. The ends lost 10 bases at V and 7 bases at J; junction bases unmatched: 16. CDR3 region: CASKSATGYSGYTF. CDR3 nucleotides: TGCGCCTCGAAGTCCGCGACAGGGTATTCTGGCTACACCTTC.

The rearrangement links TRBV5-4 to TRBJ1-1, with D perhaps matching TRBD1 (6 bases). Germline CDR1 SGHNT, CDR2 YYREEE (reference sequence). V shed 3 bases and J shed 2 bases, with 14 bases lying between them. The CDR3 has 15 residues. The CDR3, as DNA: TGTGCCAGCAGCTCCTACAGGGTCTCCAACACTGAAGCTTTCTTT. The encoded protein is CASSSYRVSNTEAFF.

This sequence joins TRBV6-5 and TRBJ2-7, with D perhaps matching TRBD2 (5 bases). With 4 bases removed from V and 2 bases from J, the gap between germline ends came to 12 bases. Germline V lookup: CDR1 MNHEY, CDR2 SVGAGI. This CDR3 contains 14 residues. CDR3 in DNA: TGTGCCAGCAGTTTGAGGGTTCCGCCCTACGAGCAGTACTTC. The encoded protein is CASSLRVPPYEQYF.

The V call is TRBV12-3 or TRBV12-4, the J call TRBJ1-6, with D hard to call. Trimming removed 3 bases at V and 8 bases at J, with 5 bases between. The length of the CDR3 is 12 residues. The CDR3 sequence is CASSFLDSPLHF. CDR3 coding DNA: TGTGCCAGCAGTTTTCTAGATTCACCCCTCCACTTT.

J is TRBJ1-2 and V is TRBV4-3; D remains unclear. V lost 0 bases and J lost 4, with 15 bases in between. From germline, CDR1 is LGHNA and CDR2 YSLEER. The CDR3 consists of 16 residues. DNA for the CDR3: TGCGCCAGCAGCCAAGATCCACAGTACGGATCCTATGGCTACACCTTC. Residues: CASSQDPQYGSYGYTF.

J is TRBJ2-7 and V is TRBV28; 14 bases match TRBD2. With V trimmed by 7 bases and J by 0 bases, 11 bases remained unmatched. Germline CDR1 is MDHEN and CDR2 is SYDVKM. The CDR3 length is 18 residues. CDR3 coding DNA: TGTGCCAGCAAAGACCCGGGACTAGCGGGAGCGAGCTCCTACGAGCAGTACTTC. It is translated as CASKDPGLAGASSYEQYF.

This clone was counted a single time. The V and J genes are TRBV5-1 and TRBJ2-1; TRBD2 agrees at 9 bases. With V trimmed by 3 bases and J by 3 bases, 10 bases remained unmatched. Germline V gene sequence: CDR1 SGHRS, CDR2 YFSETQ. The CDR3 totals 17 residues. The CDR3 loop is CASSSYPGTSNYNEQFF. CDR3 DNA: TGCGCCAGCAGCTCTTACCCCGGGACTAGCAACTACAATGAGCAGTTCTTC. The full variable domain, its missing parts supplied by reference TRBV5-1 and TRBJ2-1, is KAGVTQTPRYLIKTRGQQVTLSCSPISGHRSVSWYQQTPGQGLQFLFEYFSETQRNKGNFPGRFSGRQFSNSRSEMNVSTLELGDSALYLCASSSYPGTSNYNEQFFGPGTRLTVL.

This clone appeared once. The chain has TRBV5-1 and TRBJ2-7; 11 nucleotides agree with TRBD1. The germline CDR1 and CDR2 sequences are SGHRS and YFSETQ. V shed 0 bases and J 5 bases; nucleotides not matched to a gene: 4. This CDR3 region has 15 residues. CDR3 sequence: CASSLAGQGVHEQYF. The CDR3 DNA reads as TGCGCCAGCAGCTTGGCGGGACAGGGGGTCCACGAGCAGTACTTC.